Each of the 2 T cell receptor beta chains below was sequenced from the same sample in a study of T cell responses to AZD1222 COVID-19 vaccine (dated by TCRdb to the early 2020s). The library was generated by the immunoSEQ multiplex PCR assay. TCRdb holds this immuneACCESS table with in-frame rearrangements only. Some clones are missing; in checked studies, unresolved V genes explain under half, and the rest has no known cause. The sample includes about 140,000 clones, with 80% to 95% observed a single time. In total, the top ten clones hold 3% to 4% of the sample. The time point label for this specimen denotes: about 28 days (+/-7) after the second vaccine dose. The starting material was peripheral blood, obtained 28 days after the second AZD1222 dose. These receptors were collected from an adult who received the AZD1222 COVID-19 vaccine.

This chain uses TRBV30 with TRBJ2-2, with D perhaps matching TRBD1 (6 bases). The germline gives CDR1 GTSNPN, CDR2 SVGIG (reference sequence). V was cut by 4 bases and J by 6 bases, with 15 bases left in between. The CDR3 spans 14 residues. CDR3 bases: TGTGCCTGGACTCGAGGCAGGGGAGCCGGGGAGCTGTTTTTT. Translating it yields CAWTRGRGAGELFF.

The chain combines TRBV5-4 with TRBJ2-2; D might be TRBD1 or TRBD2, each matching 5 bases. V lost 0 bases, J lost 4 bases, and 16 bases lay in between. This CDR3 has 17 residues. Germline V gives CDR1 SGHNT, CDR2 YYREEE (reference sequence). CDR3 protein: CASSLGSGTHSTGELFF. In DNA, the CDR3 is TGTGCCAGCAGCTTGGGATCAGGGACCCACTCCACCGGGGAGCTGTTTTTT.